This TCR beta chain is from a study of identical twins. Overall study findings and caveats: Reduced insertions were recorded for abundant cord blood beta clonotypes, with no such pattern in memory repertoires. The same donors were not followed; conclusions instead depended on cross-sectional statistical analysis. For zero-insertion analyses, partial confounding could come from invariant MAIT and iNKT cells.

V lost 5 bases and J lost 1, with 14 bases in between. This CDR3 spans 15 amino acids. CDR1 is SNHLY and CDR2 is FYNNEI in the germline V gene. This clonotype was detected many times. Its antigen is currently unknown. Each cDNA held unique molecular identifiers, and template switching gave it a universal primer site. TCRdb re-derived calls from the 5' RACE reads in MiXCR, one entry per CDR3 protein. The table shows a few hundred thousand distinct CDR3 sequences, with 10% occurring only once. Input material: memory T cells sorted from blood. The gene calls are TRBV2 and TRBJ1-1, with TRBD1 as a possible D gene (5 bases). The receptor comes from a man aged 45-65 years in good health. CDR3 nucleotides: TGTGCCAGCAGTCGACTAGGGACGGAGAACACTGAAGCTTTCTTT. This translates into CASSRLGTENTEAFF.